The source of this T cell receptor beta chain is a study of blood T cell repertoires in COVID-19. J gave up 0 bases and V 4 bases, and 6 bases lay outside the gene matches. The CDR3 consists of 17 residues. Profiled with immunoSEQ multiplex PCR; TCRdb holds only in-frame clones, not every one. Among 150,000 to 200,000 clones listed, about four fifths were seen once. This clone was seen a single time. The clonotype comes from a man aged 40-50 years who had recovered from COVID-19. Sequencing input: PBMCs or T cells enriched from blood (not recorded which). This chain links TRBV23-1 with TRBJ1-6; 7 bases map to TRBD1. TRBV23-1 is annotated as an ORF whose role is uncertain. For the CDR3, the DNA is TGCGCCAGCAGTCTGGGACAGCGGAGCTCCTATAATTCACCCCTCCACTTT. Amino acid sequence: CASSLGQRSSYNSPLHF.